These 23 T cell receptor beta chains originate from one sample sequenced in a study of OX40 agonist ivuxolimab in advanced cancers. The table came from immunoSEQ multiplex PCR; TCRdb's copy has only in-frame clones and leaves some out. Among 65,000 to 75,000 clones listed, around nine tenths were seen once. Sequenced here: CD4+ or CD8+ T cells sorted from blood, sampled in a trial of the OX40 agonist ivuxolimab. These receptors were taken from an adult with an advanced solid tumor such as melanoma, head and neck, liver or kidney cancer.

This clone showed up just a few times. This chain joins TRBV7-2 and TRBJ2-7; D remains unclear. The ends were cut back, 3 bases at V and 0 bases at J, with 12 bases in the middle. The CDR3 sequence is 15 residues long. Germline CDR1 is SGHTA and CDR2 is FQGNSA. The CDR3: CASSLMAASSYEQYF. CDR3 sequence (DNA): TGTGCCAGCAGCTTGATGGCGGCGAGCTCCTACGAGCAGTACTTC.

This chain joins TRBV19 and TRBJ2-3; 7 bases agree with TRBD2. The CDR3 contains 16 residues. Germline assignment: CDR1 LNHDA and CDR2 SQIVND (reference sequence). Unmatched junction bases numbered 12, after V lost 5 bases and J lost 4 bases. The CDR3 sequence is CASSALWAGEADTQYF. The CDR3 DNA reads TGTGCCAGTAGTGCCTTATGGGCGGGAGAGGCAGATACGCAGTATTTT.

This clone was recorded only once. The DNA for the CDR3 is TGTGCCAGCAGCCCTCAGACGAGGGCAGAGACCCAGTACTTC. It yields the protein CASSPQTRAETQYF. The chain carries TRBV9 and TRBJ2-5, with a tentative D call TRBD2 (5 bases). This CDR3 has 14 amino acids. Germline values: CDR1 SGDLS, CDR2 YYNGEE. With 4 bases removed from V and 4 bases from J, the gap between germline ends came to 14 bases. Based on the CDR3 plus reference TRBV9 and TRBJ2-5, the full variable domain is DSGVTQTPKHLITATGQRVTLRCSPRSGDLSVYWYQQSLDQGLQFLIQYYNGEERAKGNILERFSAQQFPDLHSELNLSSLELGDSALYFCASSPQTRAETQYFGPGTRLLVL.

The rearrangement uses TRBV4-3 and TRBJ2-1; possible D gene TRBD2, 5 bases. V gave up 2 bases and J gave up 8 bases, with 16 bases separating them. Germline V gene data show CDR1 as LGHNA and CDR2 as YSLEER. The length of the CDR3 is 15 residues. The CDR3 here is CASSQNILGSHEQFF. The DNA of the CDR3 is TGCGCCAGCAGCCAAAACATACTGGGGAGCCATGAGCAGTTCTTC.

J is TRBJ1-4 and V is TRBV6-4, with D unresolved. The CDR3 extends over 18 amino acids. Germline CDR1 MRHNA, CDR2 SNTAGT. Deletions cut 0 bases from V and 0 bases from J, with 14 bases between. The CDR3 DNA follows: TGTGCCAGCAGTGACTCAAGGCCGCCCACCACAACTAATGAAAAACTGTTTTTT. Its translation: CASSDSRPPTTTNEKLFF.

The V and J genes are TRBV5-1 and TRBJ2-7; D gene uncertain. Deletions cut 0 bases from V and 0 bases from J, with 4 bases between. CDR1 SGHRS and CDR2 YFSETQ come from the germline V gene. This CDR3 contains 13 residues. The CDR3 DNA reads as TGCGCCAGCAGCTTGGTACCCTCCTACGAGCAGTACTTC. Its translation is CASSLVPSYEQYF.

This clone was counted once. This chain links TRBV30 with TRBJ2-2, with D perhaps TRBD1 (5 bases). V was clipped by 3 bases and J by 4 bases, with 9 bases between them. The CDR3 covers 13 residues. CDR1 is GTSNPN and CDR2 is SVGIG in the germline V gene (reference sequence). CDR3 sequence reads: CAWRQGSTGELFF. The DNA for the CDR3 is TGTGCCTGGAGGCAGGGAAGCACCGGGGAGCTGTTTTTT. Using reference TRBV30 and TRBJ2-2 for the parts outside the CDR3, the full variable domain is SQTIHQWPATLVQPVGSPLSLECTVEGTSNPNLYWYRQAAGRGLQLLFYSVGIGQISSEVPQNLSASRPQDRQFILSSKKLLLSDSGFYLCAWRQGSTGELFFGEGSRLTVL.

The chain is built from TRBV2 and TRBJ2-5; 10 bases are shared with TRBD1. The last part of the DNA fits TRBJ2-7 better; the J call may be wrong. The CDR3 is 14 amino acids. The germline gives CDR1 SNHLY, CDR2 FYNNEI. CDR3 sequence reads: CASKGQGIGYEQYF. The CDR3, as DNA: TGTGCCAGCAAGGGACAGGGGATAGGCTACGAGCAGTACTTC.

This sequence joins TRBV7-9 and TRBJ2-6, with D unclear. V lost 8 bases and J 5 bases, leaving 10 bases between the germline ends. The length of the CDR3 is 13 residues. CDR1 is SEHNR and CDR2 is FQNEAQ in the germline V gene (reference sequence). CDR3 region: CASALGRANVLTF. The CDR3 DNA sequence: TGTGCCAGCGCCCTGGGGAGGGCCAACGTCCTGACTTTC.

This chain links TRBV6-5 with TRBJ2-7; TRBD1 is a possible D gene (5 bases). Germline V gene data show CDR1 as MNHEY and CDR2 as SVGAGI. CDR3 length: 14 residues. V lost 0 bases to trimming and J lost 4 bases, with 10 bases between them. For the CDR3, the DNA is TGTGCCAGCAGTTACTCCGACAGACGGTACGAGCAGTACTTC. Its translation is CASSYSDRRYEQYF.

This clone appeared a single time. J is TRBJ1-5 and V is TRBV6-1; D might be TRBD1 (6 bases). The CDR3 extends over 15 amino acids. V was shortened by 2 bases and J by 8 bases, with 16 bases between the two germline ends. CDR1 is MNHNS, CDR2 SASEGT, per germline. CDR3 in amino acids: CASSETGTTIKPQHF. CDR3 DNA: TGTGCCAGCAGTGAAACCGGGACAACAATCAAGCCCCAGCATTTT.

This clone was recorded only once. This sequence joins TRBV15 and TRBJ1-1; D remains unclear. Trimming cost V 7 bases and J 1 base, with 10 bases left between them. CDR1 LNHNV and CDR2 YYDKDF come from the germline V gene (reference sequence). This CDR3 contains 13 residues. For the CDR3, the DNA is TGTGCCACCAAGCAGGCGGAGAACACTGAAGCTTTCTTT. It encodes CATKQAENTEAFF.

The chain carries TRBV19 and TRBJ2-7; 10 nucleotides align to TRBD1. V shed 3 bases, J shed 2 bases, and the junction held 4 bases outside the gene matches. There are 15 residues in the CDR3. In germline, CDR1 is LNHDA, CDR2 SQIVND (reference sequence). This CDR3 is CASSIGGTGAYEQYF. The CDR3 DNA sequence: TGTGCCAGTAGTATCGGGGGGACAGGGGCCTACGAGCAGTACTTC. The full variable domain, its missing parts supplied by reference TRBV19 and TRBJ2-7, is DGGITQSPKYLFRKEGQNVTLSCEQNLNHDAMYWYRQDPGQGLRLIYYSQIVNDFQKGDIAEGYSVSREKKESFPLTVTSAQKNPTAFYLCASSIGGTGAYEQYFGPGTRLTVT.

This chain links TRBV5-1 with TRBJ2-7; possibly TRBD2 for D (6 bases). This CDR3 region has 15 residues. V lost 4 bases to trimming and J lost 1 base, with 15 bases between them. The germline CDR1 and CDR2 sequences are SGHRS and YFSETQ. CDR3 nucleotide sequence: TGCGCCAGCAGCCTGTCTAGCGCCACTTCCTACGAGCAGTACTTC. It translates to CASSLSSATSYEQYF.

This rearrangement joins TRBV5-1 to TRBJ1-4, with 7 bases aligning to TRBD1. The CDR3 is made up of 14 amino acids. Germline V CDR1 and CDR2: SGHRS, YFSETQ. J was trimmed by 4 bases and V by 4 bases; bases with no gene match: 4. DNA of the CDR3: TGCGCCAGCAGCCGGGGACAGAGTAATGAAAAACTGTTTTTT. Translation: CASSRGQSNEKLFF.

V gene TRBV4-2 combines with J gene TRBJ2-1; 8 positions agree with TRBD2. The CDR3 is 20 residues long. J lost 0 bases, V lost 0 bases, and 13 bases had no gene match. Germline values: CDR1 LGHNA, CDR2 YNFKEQ. The CDR3 protein is CASSQEVGAGAPGSYNEQFF. In DNA form, the CDR3 reads TGTGCCAGCAGCCAAGAGGTCGGAGCGGGAGCGCCGGGCTCCTACAATGAGCAGTTCTTC.

The rearrangement joins TRBV2 to TRBJ1-1; TRBD1 agrees at 7 bases. The CDR3 runs to 14 residues. Trimming at V came to 5 bases and at J to 1 base, leaving 4 bases not matched to a gene. In germline, CDR1 is SNHLY, CDR2 FYNNEI. The CDR3 spells CASSTQGGNTEAFF. CDR3 DNA sequence: TGTGCCAGCAGTACGCAGGGGGGGAACACTGAAGCTTTCTTT.

The V call is TRBV11-3, the J call TRBJ2-1, with 11 bases lining up with TRBD2. CDR3 length equals 18 residues. V was clipped by 1 base and J by 5 bases; unmatched bases: 10. From germline, CDR1 is SGHNT and CDR2 YENEEA. CDR3 loop: CASSLGGTSGKRDNEQFF. DNA for the CDR3: TGTGCCAGCAGCTTAGGTGGGACTAGCGGAAAGAGGGACAATGAGCAGTTCTTC.

The chain joins TRBV19 to TRBJ1-1; D is perhaps TRBD1 (5 bases). Germline V lookup: CDR1 LNHDA, CDR2 SQIVND (reference sequence). The CDR3 is 13 residues long. The V end lost 1 base, the J end lost 7 bases, and 10 bases lay between the germline ends. The CDR3, as DNA: TGTGCCAGTAGTATAGTGACAGAGATTGAAGCTTTCTTT. Encoded protein: CASSIVTEIEAFF.

This clone was detected once. The V gene is TRBV5-1, the J gene TRBJ2-7, with D possibly called TRBD1 or TRBD2 (6 bases each). CDR1 and CDR2 (germline): SGHRS, YFSETQ. Trimming removed 1 base from V and 0 bases from J, with 14 bases in between. This CDR3 region has 16 residues. Written as DNA, the CDR3 is TGCGCCAGCAGCTTGATGAGCGGAGGGGGCTCCTACGAGCAGTACTTC. Translation: CASSLMSGGGSYEQYF.

The J gene is TRBJ2-3, the V gene TRBV28; tentative D call: TRBD1 (5 bases). The CDR3 contains 16 residues. V gave up 3 bases and J gave up 0 bases, with 13 bases separating them. Per the germline V gene, CDR1 is MDHEN and CDR2 is SYDVKM. The CDR3 is CASSFPRQPSTDTQYF. Written as DNA, the CDR3 is TGTGCCAGCAGTTTCCCTCGACAGCCTAGCACAGATACGCAGTATTTT.

CDR3 nucleotide sequence: TGTGCCAGTAGTCCATTAACGGCACAGGGGAGAGAAAAACTGTTTTTT. Its translation is CASSPLTAQGREKLFF. The gene calls are TRBV19 and TRBJ1-4; TRBD1 matches at 7 bases. With V trimmed by 5 bases and J by 8 bases, 14 bases remained unmatched. CDR1 is LNHDA, CDR2 SQIVND, per germline (reference sequence). This CDR3 has 16 amino acids.

The CDR3 spells CAWTPGSADTQYF. CDR3 nucleotides: TGTGCCTGGACCCCAGGGAGCGCAGATACGCAGTATTTT. J is TRBJ2-3 and V is TRBV30; D tentatively fits TRBD1 or TRBD2 (5 bases each). CDR3 size: 13 residues. The germline V and J ends were trimmed by 4 bases and 4 bases, with 12 bases remaining between them. Germline V gene data show CDR1 as GTSNPN and CDR2 as SVGIG (reference sequence).